Listed here is a single TCR beta chain. This entry comes from a study of blood T cell repertoires in COVID-19. Study context: Acute and convalescent COVID-19 specimens originated in the United States, Italy and Spain. Sources were T cells, B-cell-depleted T cells, or PBMCs; the material itself was cDNA or gDNA.

Study processing details: Nucleated cell counts were estimated from reference gene primer amplification. Repertoires were generated with immunoSEQ multiplex PCR, while TCRdb's copy carries only in-frame clones and drops some. V and J calls and clone size are copied from that table; D and trimming were computed from the DNA. Of approximately 300,000 clones in the sample, about four fifths were seen once. Trimming pared 3 bases from V and 6 bases from J, leaving 14 bases between. This CDR3 has 14 residues. CDR1 and CDR2 (germline): SGHTA, FQGNSA. This chain links TRBV7-2 with TRBJ2-5; maybe TRBD1 (5 bases). The source material was peripheral blood. This receptor was taken from a woman aged 45-65 years with acute or convalescent COVID-19. CDR3 bases: TGTGCCAGCAGCTTGGCGCAGGGATGGCAGACCCAGTACTTC. Translation: CASSLAQGWQTQYF.